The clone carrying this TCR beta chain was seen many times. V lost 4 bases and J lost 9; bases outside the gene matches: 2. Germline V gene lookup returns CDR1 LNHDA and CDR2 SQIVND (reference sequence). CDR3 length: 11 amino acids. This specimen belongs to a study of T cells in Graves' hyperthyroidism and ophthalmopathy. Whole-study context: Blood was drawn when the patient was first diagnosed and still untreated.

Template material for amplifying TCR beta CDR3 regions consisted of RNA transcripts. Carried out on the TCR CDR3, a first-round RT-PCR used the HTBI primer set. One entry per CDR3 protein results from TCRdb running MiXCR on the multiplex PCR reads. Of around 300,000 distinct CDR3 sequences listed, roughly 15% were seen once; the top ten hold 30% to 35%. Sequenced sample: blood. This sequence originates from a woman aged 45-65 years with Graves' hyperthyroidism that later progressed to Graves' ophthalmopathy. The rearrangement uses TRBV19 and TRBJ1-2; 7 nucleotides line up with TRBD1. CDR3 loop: CASSTGQRYTF. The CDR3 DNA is TGTGCCAGTAGTACGGGACAGCGCTACACCTTC.